Listed here are 7 T cell receptor beta chains from one sample, sequenced in a study of chemoradiotherapy in HPV16-positive cancers. Clones were sequenced by immunoSEQ multiplex PCR, and TCRdb holds only the in-frame ones, with some missing. The sample includes 25,000 to 35,000 clones, approximately 88% of them seen just once. Sequenced here: blood, sampled from a patient who underwent chemoradiotherapy. The receptors here all came from a human donor with HPV-associated anogenital cancer.

The sample holds one count of this clone. V is TRBV18 and J is TRBJ2-7, with 8 bases aligning to TRBD1. This CDR3 is built from 15 residues. V lost 4 bases and J lost 4; bases outside the gene matches: 9. CDR1 is KGHSH and CDR2 is LQKENI in the germline V gene. In nucleotides, the CDR3 is TGTGCCAGCTCACTAACAGAAGGGACAGGTTACGAGCAGTACTTC. Protein product: CASSLTEGTGYEQYF.

The chain has TRBV21-1 and TRBJ1-2; the DNA was not compared with TRBD1, the D call given in the table. TRBV21-1 is a documented pseudogene. This CDR3 has 14 residues. The CDR3 protein is CASSPRGQGWGYTF. The CDR3 DNA follows: TGTGCCAGCAGCCCGAGAGGACAGGGGTGGGGCTACACCTTC.

The chain joins TRBV4-1 to TRBJ2-7; D is ambiguous. V was clipped by 0 bases and J by 3 bases, with 6 bases between them. Germline CDR1 and CDR2: MGHRA and YSYEKL. The length of the CDR3 is 13 residues. This chain's CDR3 is CASSQDRLYEQYF. The CDR3 DNA follows: TGCGCCAGCAGCCAAGATCGGCTCTACGAGCAGTACTTC.

This clone was detected once. The CDR3 spells CSVESDSYEQYF. The DNA of the CDR3 is TGCAGCGTTGAATCGGACAGCTACGAGCAGTACTTC. The chain is built from TRBV29-1 and TRBJ2-7, with D perhaps TRBD1 (6 bases). The V gene's germline CDR1 is SQVTM and CDR2 ANQGSEA. This CDR3 comprises 12 residues. The V end was cut by 2 bases, the J end by 3 bases, with 8 bases between.

The CDR3 spells CASSALSLGQPQHF. The DNA of the CDR3 is TGTGCCAGCAGCGCGCTTAGTCTGGGGCAGCCCCAGCATTTT. This rearrangement joins TRBV7-9 to TRBJ1-5; no firm D call. The CDR3 runs to 14 residues. Germline loops: CDR1 SEHNR, CDR2 FQNEAQ (reference sequence). The V end was cut by 5 bases, the J end by 7 bases, with 15 bases between.

The rearrangement uses TRBV6-6 and TRBJ1-1; D remains ambiguous. Trimming pared 7 bases from V and 11 bases from J, leaving 14 bases between. The CDR3 runs 11 residues. Germline CDR1 reads MNHNY; CDR2 reads SVGAGI (reference sequence). DNA of the CDR3: TGTGCCAGCATTATAGGGAGTTGGGCTTTCTTT. As protein: CASIIGSWAFF.

The chain employs TRBV28 and TRBJ2-7; D unclear. The germline gives CDR1 MDHEN, CDR2 SYDVKM. The CDR3 is 14 amino acids. Trimming took 6 bases from V and 1 from J, leaving 13 bases between them. The CDR3: CASSPIEFSYEQYF. CDR3 in DNA: TGTGCCAGCAGCCCTATCGAATTTTCCTACGAGCAGTACTTC.